This T cell receptor (beta chain) was found in a study of T cell responses to AZD1222 COVID-19 vaccine (dated by TCRdb to about 2021). In terms of the full investigation: AZD1222 recipients whose second dose came at about 4 weeks and those whose second dose came at about 12 weeks were combined into one group, since spike-specific TCR depth and breadth did not differ between the two schedules. A total of just over 230 trial participants underwent TCR sequencing, of whom about 200 received two doses of AZD1222 and around 26 received two doses of the MenACWY control vaccine. Enrollment into the trials was organized by age into subgroups of 18-55, 56-69 and 70-plus years, and those subgroups contained about 150, 27 and 61 TCR-sequenced participants, respectively. Overall study results and their limits: Participants were mostly white British, with more females than males. The authors suggested clonal diversity may have been underestimated. The vaccine-associated CD4 TCRs covered the entire spike protein, and the dominant responses fell in regions 160-218 and 743-854. No day 14 peak-response samples were available, so repertoires were characterized only after the peak T cell response. Only five to seven AZD1222 recipients were SARS-CoV-2 seropositive at baseline, limiting conclusions about previously exposed vaccinees. A significant rise in spike-specific TCR breadth and depth was observed after two AZD1222 doses relative to day 0 and relative to MenACWY recipients. Epitopes outside the regions mutated in the B.1.351 and B.1.1.7 variants were reportedly recognized by nearly half of the unique spike-specific TCRs. In the small 56-69-year group, the increase in depth fell short of significance, most likely because of low power.

The sample's time point label is to be understood as: baseline before first vaccination. Samples from vaccinated people were obtained from the UK trials COV001 and COV002, which included a single-blind randomized controlled phase 2/3 trial of AZD1222 (ChAdOx1 nCoV-19) in healthy adults. Trial participant PBMC samples were collected at day 0 and day 28 after the second dose for TCRbeta chain sequencing. For this clone: Its antigen is not yet known. Base qualities were left out, and no much larger clone turns up one base away.

Via the germline V gene, CDR1 is SGHRS and CDR2 YFSETQ. Including cysteine and phenylalanine, the CDR3 has 15 amino acids. Kept here is only the CDR3 DNA, which spans 45 bases and is read in frame from base 1. The trim is 5 bases for V and 0 bases for J, with a gap of 13 bases between the germline ends. The CDR3 regions of human TCRbeta chains were subjected to immunosequencing. Per the authors' processing: Repertoire TCRs were checked for matches against a reference library of SARS-CoV-2-specific TCRs that had been generated using the MIRA antigen-specificity platform. Breadth was defined as the fraction of unique TCRs that were SARS-CoV-2-associated, and depth was defined as the fraction of total T cells that were SARS-CoV-2-associated. Each spike-specific TCR was assigned to its reactive spike region and to a CD4 or CD8 class using the MIRA data. Log10-transformed breadth and depth values were compared by one-way ANOVA with Sidak's multiple comparisons tests. Here the immuneACCESS table is served through TCRdb, limited to in-frame sequences with V and J called. Missing clones are a known gap in these copies; in checked studies unresolved V genes cover under half, and the rest lacks a known reason. D and trimming were read from the DNA, whereas the V and J calls and clone size are those reported in that table. The sample table shows 140,000 or so clones, and 80% to 95% are seen once. Of the sample, 1.7% falls within the top ten clones.

The sequence derives from an adult in good health. The source was peripheral blood, collected on day 0 of AZD1222 vaccination. This receptor chain uses TRBV5-1 and TRBJ2-3; the D region possibly corresponds to TRBD2 (6 bases align). The nucleotides are TGCGCCAGCAGTCCCGGGGGAGACAGCACAGATACGCAGTATTTT. It translates as CASSPGGDSTDTQYF.